This T cell receptor (beta chain) is drawn from a study of beta chain features in type 1 diabetes. Study information: Sorted cells examined across all samples numbered 100 million to 140 million. General study findings and limits: A PCR bias possibly favoring shorter templates would apply equally to patients and controls. Within each of all four CD4+ subsets, Type 1 diabetes patients had TCRB CDR3s that were moderately but significantly shorter. Type 1 diabetes patients showed fewer insertions and more deletions at VDJ junctions.

Reverse transcription of all isolated RNA meant that expressed TCRB transcripts were sequenced. TCRdb keeps only in-frame clones here, not all; method: immunoSEQ multiplex PCR. Of some 250,000 clones in the sample, roughly 14% were seen once. Germline trimming cut 4 bases from V and 2 bases from J; bases unmatched to any gene: 8. The CDR3 has 16 residues. Germline V CDR1 and CDR2: SEHNR, FQNEAQ (reference sequence). Naive, central memory, regulatory and stem cell-like memory cells within the CD4+ compartment were sorted using CD45RO/CCR7/CD25/CD127/CD95/CD27. Notes on this clone: What it binds is not known.

The origin of this receptor is a man younger than 40 with type 1 diabetes. Input material: naive CD4+ T cells from blood. This chain connects TRBV7-9 to TRBJ2-5, with 9 bases fitting TRBD2. The CDR3 reads CASSSPASGEQETQYF. In DNA form, the CDR3 reads TGTGCCAGCAGCTCCCCGGCTAGCGGGGAGCAAGAGACCCAGTACTTC. The full variable domain, in which reference TRBV7-9 and TRBJ2-5 provide the parts outside the CDR3, is DTGVSQNPRHKITKRGQNVTFRCDPISEHNRLYWYRQTLGQGPEFLTYFQNEAQLEKSRLLSDRFSAERPKGSFSTLEIQRTEQGDSAMYLCASSSPASGEQETQYFGPGTRLLVL.